This TCR beta chain was sequenced in a study of T cells in Graves' hyperthyroidism and ophthalmopathy. General study results and limits: Stable hyperthyroidism was told apart from ophthalmopathy by a model built on 13 V-J features.

As for this clonotype: The antigen is not known. Sequence at one end of the junction differs from germline and may be a read error.

TCR beta CDR3 sequences were amplified from RNA transcripts. During a first-round RT-PCR of the TCR CDR3, the HTBI primer set was used. TCRdb redid the calling of the multiplex PCR reads with MiXCR, one entry per CDR3 protein. The sample consists of about 410,000 distinct CDR3 sequences, 14% to 15% of them appearing once. Source material: blood. The sequence derives from a young man with Graves' ophthalmopathy.

For the CDR3, the DNA is TGTGCCGGCAGCGTAGGCGAACTTTCCCCGGGCGAGACCCAGTACTTC. It translates to CAGSVGELSPGETQYF. The genes are TRBV9 and TRBJ2-5, with no clear D. CDR3 length: 16 residues. Germline CDR1 reads SGDLS; CDR2 reads YYNGEE.